This T cell receptor (beta chain) was observed in a study of early T cells in non-severe SARS-CoV-2 infection. Each CDR3 protein is one row after TCRdb ran MiXCR on the 5' RACE reads. The profile shows about 63,000 distinct CDR3 sequences, roughly 13% of them singletons. In its sample, this clonotype was seen a few times. Material: whole blood. The origin of this receptor is an adult who was a healthcare worker with PCR-confirmed SARS-CoV-2 infection or an uninfected control (not recorded which).

DNA for the CDR3: TGTGCCAGCAGCTTAGAGACTTTCACAGATACGCAGTATTTT. This translates into CASSLETFTDTQYF. The V and J genes are TRBV7-2 and TRBJ2-3; D is unresolved. Germline assignment: CDR1 SGHTA and CDR2 FQGNSA. This CDR3 comprises 14 residues. Trimming left V 1 base short and J 2 bases short, with 7 bases between.